These T cell receptor beta chains were read from a single sample in a study of cytomegalovirus exposure and HLA in healthy donors. Profiling relied on immunoSEQ multiplex PCR, and the TCRdb table lists in-frame clones only, not all of them. The table includes approximately 260,000 clones, nearly 95% detected once. Material for sequencing was PBMCs. These receptor sequences come from a girl aged 2-10 years in good health and CMV-seronegative. Each CDR3 is given with its conserved first and last residue. The D gene is left open where the match is weak. Size tells how often a clone was seen (once, few, many) or the class of an expanded clone, and some rows leave it out.

CASSLKDRTSYEQYF | TGCGCCAGCAGCCTTAAGGACAGAACCTCCTACGAGCAGTACTTC | NA | TRBV5-1 | NA | TRBJ2-7
CASSYALGVEAFF | TGTGCCAGCAGTTACGCCCTAGGGGTTGAAGCTTTCTTT | NA | TRBV7-9 | NA | TRBJ1-1
CASSRERGSTDTQYF | TGCGCCAGCAGCCGAGAGCGGGGAAGCACAGATACGCAGTATTTT | NA | TRBV4-1 | TRBD2 | TRBJ2-3
CASSHGHPFTEAFF | TGCGCCAGCAGCCACGGACACCCCTTCACTGAAGCTTTCTTT | NA | TRBV4-1 | NA | TRBJ1-1
CASSGALNQPQHF | TGTGCCAGCAGTGGAGCACTCAATCAGCCCCAGCATTTT | NA | TRBV2 | NA | TRBJ1-5
CASRHRDRVDTIYF | TGTGCCAGCCGTCACCGGGACAGGGTAGACACCATATATTTT | NA | TRBV25-1 | TRBD1 | TRBJ1-3
CASSLGREGWRTGELFF | TGTGCCAGCAGCTTGGGCCGGGAGGGCTGGAGGACCGGGGAGCTGTTTTTT | NA | TRBV5-6 | TRBD2 | TRBJ2-2
CAWSEGANYGYTF | TGTGCCTGGAGTGAGGGGGCTAACTATGGCTACACCTTC | NA | TRBV30 | NA | TRBJ1-2
CASSLSAGELFF | TGTGCCAGCAGCTTGAGCGCCGGGGAGCTGTTTTTT | NA | TRBV11-3 | NA | TRBJ2-2
CASSLGLAGILDTQYF | TGTGCCAGCAGCCTGGGACTAGCGGGAATATTAGATACGCAGTATTTT | NA | TRBV7-2 | TRBD2 | TRBJ2-3
CASSLIDGYTF | TGTGCCAGCAGCTTGATAGATGGCTACACCTTC | once | TRBV5-6 | NA | TRBJ1-2
CASSLGAGSYEQYF | TGTGCCAGCAGCTTGGGGGCAGGCTCCTACGAGCAGTACTTC | NA | TRBV5-6 | NA | TRBJ2-7
CASSLGPSSGNTIYF | TGTGCCAGCAGCTTGGGCCCGAGCTCTGGAAACACCATATATTTT | NA | TRBV5-6 | NA | TRBJ1-3
CASSGTGANQPQHF | TGTGCCAGCAGCGGAACAGGGGCCAATCAGCCCCAGCATTTT | NA | TRBV5-8 | TRBD1 | TRBJ1-5
CASSPIGTGGNNSPLHF | TGTGCCAGCAGCCCTATCGGGACAGGGGGAAATAATTCACCCCTCCACTTT | once | TRBV7-2 | TRBD1 | TRBJ1-6
CASQLTGSTGELFF | TGTGCCAGCCAACTGACAGGATCTACCGGGGAGCTGTTTTTT | NA | TRBV25-1 | NA | TRBJ2-2
CASSRRGLAYSSYEQYF | TGTGCCAGCAGCCGCCGGGGACTCGCATACTCCTCCTACGAGCAGTACTTC | NA | TRBV7-2 | NA | TRBJ2-7
CAWSTGYSGNTIYF | TGTGCCTGGAGTACGGGGTACTCTGGAAACACCATATATTTT | NA | TRBV30 | NA | TRBJ1-3
CASSLIEGTEQYF | TGTGCCAGCAGTTTAATCGAGGGAACGGAACAGTACTTC | NA | TRBV27 | NA | TRBJ2-7
CASSLSGAQEKLYF | TGTGCCAGCAGCTTAAGTGGGGCCCAAGAGAAATTGTACTTC | few | TRBV13 | NA | TRBJ2-7
CASSLGGVAYEQYF | TGTGCCAGCAGCTTAGGAGGAGTCGCCTACGAGCAGTACTTC | NA | TRBV11-2 | NA | TRBJ2-7
CASSPTSGGITDTQYF | TGTGCCAGCAGCCCGACTAGCGGGGGGATCACAGATACGCAGTATTTT | NA | TRBV6-4 | TRBD2 | TRBJ2-3
CATLRQGSYEQYF | TGTGCCACCCTCCGACAGGGTTCCTACGAGCAGTACTTC | once | TRBV6-1 | TRBD1 | TRBJ2-7
CASSFELEQYF | TGTGCCAGCAGCTTTGAACTCGAGCAGTACTTC | NA | TRBV12-1 | NA | TRBJ2-7
CASSPAPGQPRLYEQYF | TGTGCCAGCAGCCCCGCGCCCGGACAGCCTCGGTTATACGAGCAGTACTTC | NA | TRBV5-4 | NA | TRBJ2-7
CASQSLAGGRETQYF | TGTGCCAGCCAATCCCTGGCGGGGGGGCGAGAGACCCAGTACTTC | NA | TRBV18 | TRBD2 | TRBJ2-5
CASSYSKREQYF | TGTGCCAGCAGTTACAGTAAGCGCGAGCAGTACTTC | NA | TRBV6-6 | NA | TRBJ2-7
CASSLDIMNTEAFF | TGCGCCAGCAGCCTTGACATAATGAACACTGAAGCTTTCTTT | NA | TRBV10-2 | NA | TRBJ1-1
CASSMTGVGTEAFF | TGCGCCAGCAGCATGACAGGGGTGGGCACTGAAGCTTTCTTT | NA | TRBV5-1 | TRBD1 | TRBJ1-1
CASSRTRQGHHEQYF | TGTGCCAGCAGTCGAACTAGACAGGGTCACCACGAGCAGTACTTC | once | TRBV6-5 | TRBD1 | TRBJ2-7
CASSPGDRATETQYF | TGTGCCAGCAGTCCCGGGGACAGGGCCACGGAGACCCAGTACTTC | once | TRBV28 | TRBD1 | TRBJ2-5
CAQGRAGGWCVRGEQYF | TGCGCCCAGGGGAGAGCGGGAGGATGGTGTGTCCGGGGAGAGCAGTACTTC | NA | TRBV5-1 | TRBD2 | TRBJ2-7
CASSTTGGQETQYF | TGTGCCAGTAGTACAACAGGGGGCCAAGAGACCCAGTACTTC | NA | TRBV19 | TRBD1 | TRBJ2-5
CASSLPARQGANYGYTF | TGTGCCAGCAGCTTACCTGCCCGACAGGGAGCTAACTATGGCTACACCTTC | NA | TRBV7-6 | TRBD1 | TRBJ1-2
CASSLDSSGANVLTF | TGTGCCAGCAGCTTAGACAGCTCTGGGGCCAACGTCCTGACTTTC | few | TRBV5-4 | NA | TRBJ2-6
CAWSVHQGMGETQYF | TGTGCCTGGAGTGTACATCAGGGGATGGGGGAGACCCAGTACTTC | NA | TRBV30 | NA | TRBJ2-5
CTSSRRGGRNTQYF | TGCACCAGCAGCCGGCGGGGGGGCAGAAATACGCAGTATTTT | NA | TRBV1 | NA | TRBJ2-3
CASWGQYQETQYF | TGTGCCAGCTGGGGCCAGTACCAAGAGACCCAGTACTTC | NA | TRBV2 | NA | TRBJ2-5
CASSSDRAENSGANVLTF | TGTGCCAGCAGCTCTGACAGGGCTGAGAACTCTGGGGCCAACGTCCTGACTTTC | NA | TRBV5-5 | TRBD1 | TRBJ2-6
CASSRNRDSYGYTF | TGCGCCAGCAGCCGAAACCGGGACAGCTATGGCTACACCTTC | NA | TRBV4-1 | TRBD1 | TRBJ1-2
CASSPVAGPFGYTF | TGTGCCAGTAGTCCCGTGGCAGGGCCCTTTGGCTACACCTTC | NA | TRBV19 | NA | TRBJ1-2
CASWTSGTVNTEAFF | TGTGCCAGCTGGACTTCCGGGACAGTCAACACTGAAGCTTTCTTT | NA | TRBV5-4 | TRBD1 | TRBJ1-1
CASSLAGVANYGYTF | TGTGCCAGCAGCTTGGCCGGGGTAGCTAACTATGGCTACACCTTC | NA | TRBV5-6 | NA | TRBJ1-2
CASSRGDQYF | TGTGCCAGCAGCCGAGGCGACCAGTACTTC | NA | TRBV5-8 | NA | TRBJ2-7
CASMPRGAYNEQFF | TGTGCCAGTATGCCCCGGGGGGCCTACAATGAGCAGTTCTTC | NA | TRBV19 | TRBD2 | TRBJ2-1